This T cell receptor beta chain was recorded in a study of cytomegalovirus exposure and HLA in healthy donors. Only in-frame clones appear in the TCRdb table, and some are missing; sequencing was by immunoSEQ multiplex PCR. In the table there are some 250,000 clones, 85% to 90% of which are singletons. This clone was found a few times. The J segment lost 7 bases and the V segment lost 4 bases, leaving 7 bases of the junction unmatched. Germline V CDR1 and CDR2: PRHDT, FYEKMQ (reference sequence). The CDR3 covers 15 residues. This receptor was identified in a woman under 30 in good health and CMV-seronegative. This sequence joins TRBV13 and TRBJ1-6; TRBD1 matches 7 bases. The sample was PBMCs. The CDR3 nucleotides read TGTGCCAGCAGCTCGAGAGACAGGGTGAATTCACCCCTCCACTTT. Translation: CASSSRDRVNSPLHF.